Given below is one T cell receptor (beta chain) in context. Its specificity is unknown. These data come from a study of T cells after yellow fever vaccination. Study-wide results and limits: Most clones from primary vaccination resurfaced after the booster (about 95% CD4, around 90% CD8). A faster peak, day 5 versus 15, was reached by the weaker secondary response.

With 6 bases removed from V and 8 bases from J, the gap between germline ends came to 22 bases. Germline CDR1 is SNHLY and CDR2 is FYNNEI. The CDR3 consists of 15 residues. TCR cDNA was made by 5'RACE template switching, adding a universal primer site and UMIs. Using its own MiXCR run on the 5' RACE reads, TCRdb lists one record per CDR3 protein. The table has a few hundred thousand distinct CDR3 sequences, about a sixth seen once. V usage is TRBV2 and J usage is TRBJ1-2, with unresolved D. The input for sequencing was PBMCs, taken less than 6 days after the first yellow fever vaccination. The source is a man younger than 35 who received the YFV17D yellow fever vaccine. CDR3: CASSQFGQALRGYTF. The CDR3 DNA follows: TGTGCCAGCAGCCAGTTTGGGCAGGCTCTACGGGGCTACACCTTC. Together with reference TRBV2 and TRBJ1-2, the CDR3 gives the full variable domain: EPEVTQTPSHQVTQMGQEVILRCVPISNHLYFYWYRQILGQKVEFLVSFYNNEISEKSEIFDDQFSVERPDGSNFTLKIRSTKLEDSAMYFCASSQFGQALRGYTFGSGTRLTVV.